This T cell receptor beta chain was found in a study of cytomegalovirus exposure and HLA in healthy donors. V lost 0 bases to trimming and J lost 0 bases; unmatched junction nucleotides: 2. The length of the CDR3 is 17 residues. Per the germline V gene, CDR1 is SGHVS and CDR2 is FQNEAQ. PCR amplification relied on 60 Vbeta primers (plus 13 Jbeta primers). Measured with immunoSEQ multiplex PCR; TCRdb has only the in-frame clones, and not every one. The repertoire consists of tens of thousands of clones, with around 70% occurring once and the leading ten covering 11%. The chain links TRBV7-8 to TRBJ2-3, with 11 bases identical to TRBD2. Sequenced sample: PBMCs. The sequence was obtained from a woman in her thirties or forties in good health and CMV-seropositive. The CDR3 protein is CASSLATSGTSTDTQYF. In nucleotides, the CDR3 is TGTGCCAGCAGCTTAGCGACTAGCGGGACTAGCACAGATACGCAGTATTTT.